Listed below are T cell receptor beta chains from one sample, sequenced in a study of control samples from healthy donors and cancer patients. Method: immunoSEQ multiplex PCR; TCRdb's copy keeps in-frame clones and lacks some. The sample contains 120,000 or so clones, 80% to 95% of which appear only once. What was sequenced was PBMCs. All receptors derive from a man older than 75 with head and neck cancer. CDR3s include the opening cysteine and the closing phenylalanine or tryptophan. The D gene is left open where the match is weak. Clone size is stated in some rows and not others, as once, few, many or a class when expanded.

NA	TRBV11-2	TRBJ1-6	NA	TGTGCCAGCAGTCCCGGAGCCAGGCCGACCGGCAATTCACCCCTCCACTTT	CASSPGARPTGNSPLHF
NA	TRBV2	TRBJ1-3	once	TGTGCCAGCAGTCACAGTGAAAACACCATATATTTT	CASSHSENTIYF
NA	TRBV5-6	TRBJ2-5	NA	TGTGCCAGCAGCTTAGACAGATCCACAGCGAAAGAGACCCAGTACTTC	CASSLDRSTAKETQYF
NA	TRBV11-3	TRBJ2-2	NA	TGTGCCAGCAGCTTGCACAGGGTAAGCTTCGCCACCGGGGAGCTGTTTTTT	CASSLHRVSFATGELFF
NA	TRBV7-2	TRBJ1-5	NA	TGTGCCAGCAGCTTCCGGGGAAATCAGCCCCAGCATTTT	CASSFRGNQPQHF
NA	TRBV6-5	TRBJ1-2	NA	TGTGCCAGCAGTCCCCCTAGTAACTATGGCTACACCTTC	CASSPPSNYGYTF
NA	TRBV5-4	TRBJ1-2	NA	TGTGCCAGCAGCCCAGGGGCTCAGTATGGCTACACCTTC	CASSPGAQYGYTF
TRBD1	TRBV5-1	TRBJ1-4	NA	TGCGCCAGCAGCTTCGGGACAGGCAATGAAAAACTGTTTTTT	CASSFGTGNEKLFF
NA	TRBV7-2	TRBJ2-4	NA	TGTGCCAGCAGCTTATCAGTAGCCAAAAACATTCAGTACTTC	CASSLSVAKNIQYF
TRBD1	TRBV28	TRBJ1-2	NA	TGTGCCAGCAGCTCAGGGGGCTATGGCTACACCTTC	CASSSGGYGYTF
NA	TRBV5-5	TRBJ1-1	NA	TGTGCCAGCAGCCGGAGACAGGAGAACACTGAAGCTTTCTTT	CASSRRQENTEAFF
NA	TRBV11-3	TRBJ2-1	NA	TGTGCCAGCAGCTCTTCAGGTAGAAACTACAATGAGCAGTTCTTC	CASSSSGRNYNEQFF
TRBD2	TRBV6-5	TRBJ2-7	NA	TGTGCCAGCAGTTGGACTAGCGGGCCCTCCTACGAGCAGTACTTC	CASSWTSGPSYEQYF
NA	TRBV5-1	TRBJ2-5	NA	TGCGCCAGCACTGCGTTCGGCTTCCAAGAGACCCAGTACTTC	CASTAFGFQETQYF
TRBD2	TRBV5-1	TRBJ2-5	once	TGCGCCAGCAGCCGGACTAGCGGGGCGTCTGAGACCCAGTACTTC	CASSRTSGASETQYF
NA	TRBV10-3	TRBJ1-2	NA	TGTGCCATTCCCGGACCTACAGAGAGGGAAAGAACTAACTATGGCTACACCTTC	CAIPGPTERERTNYGYTF
TRBD1	TRBV4-1	TRBJ1-2	NA	TGCGCCAGCAGCCAATCCGGGACAGGGAACTATGGCTACACCTTC	CASSQSGTGNYGYTF
NA	TRBV2	TRBJ2-7	NA	TGTGGAGCACTTTGCGAGTCCTACGAGCAGTACTTC	CGALCESYEQYF
NA	TRBV5-6	TRBJ2-1	NA	TGTGCCAGCAGCTTGTTACAGGTAGGAATCTACAATGAGCAGTTCTTC	CASSLLQVGIYNEQFF
NA	TRBV27	TRBJ2-2	NA	TGTGCCAGCAGTTTATCGAACACCGGGGAGCTGTTTTTT	CASSLSNTGELFF
TRBD1	TRBV19	TRBJ2-1	NA	TGTGCCAGTAGACCCCGACCGGGACAGGGGAAGCTTTGGGACTCCTACAATGAGCAGTTCTTC	CASRPRPGQGKLWDSYNEQFF
TRBD2	TRBV6-5	TRBJ2-5	NA	TGTGCCAGCAGTCATCCGGGACTACAACGTCGGCAGTACTTC	CASSHPGLQRRQYF
NA	TRBV6-5	TRBJ1-2	NA	TGTGCCACCAAACCCTCCCCGGGACACCACTATGGCTACACCTTC	CATKPSPGHHYGYTF
NA	TRBV29-1	TRBJ2-3	NA	TGCAGCGTTCTCGGTTACTCACTAGGTGATACGCAGTATTTT	CSVLGYSLGDTQYF
NA	TRBV5-5	TRBJ1-1	NA	TGTGCCAGCAGTTGGGGCGGACTGCTCACTGAAGCTTTCTTT	CASSWGGLLTEAFF
NA	TRBV2	TRBJ1-5	NA	TGTGCCAGCAAGGTCGCGGGGGCCGGGGGTAGGAGCAATCAGCCCCAGCATTTT	CASKVAGAGGRSNQPQHF
NA	TRBV29-1	TRBJ2-1	NA	TGCAGCGTCCTTGGACGGAGCTCCTACAATGAGCAGTTCTTC	CSVLGRSSYNEQFF
TRBD2	TRBV29-1	TRBJ2-5	NA	TGCAGCGTTGAAGGATCCGGGGGGGAGACCCAGTACTTC	CSVEGSGGETQYF
TRBD1	TRBV6-2/TRBV6-3	TRBJ1-5	NA	TGTGCCAGCAGTTACGCAGGGGGCGGGAATCAGCCCCAGCATTTT	CASSYAGGGNQPQHF
NA	TRBV6-5	TRBJ1-1	NA	TGTGCCAGCAGACCCCTATTGGGCAAGCAGACTGAAGCTTTCTTT	CASRPLLGKQTEAFF
TRBD1	TRBV5-1	TRBJ1-2	NA	TGCGCCAGCAGCTTCGGGACAGGGTTTGGCAACACCTTC	CASSFGTGFGNTF
NA	TRBV10-3	TRBJ2-7	NA	TGTGCCATCAGTGAAAGGGCGGGAACCTACGAGCAGTACTTC	CAISERAGTYEQYF
NA	TRBV6-6	TRBJ1-6	NA	TGTGCCAGCAGTCCTGACCCCGCGAGCTCCTATAATTCACCCCTCCACTTT	CASSPDPASSYNSPLHF
NA	TRBV11-2	TRBJ1-4	NA	TGTGCCAGCAGCTGGGCAACTAATGAAAAACTGTTTTTT	CASSWATNEKLFF
NA	TRBV19	TRBJ2-2	once	TGTGCCACTTTTGGAGGAACCGGGGAGCTGTTTTTT	CATFGGTGELFF
TRBD2	TRBV5-1	TRBJ2-3	NA	TGCGCCAGCAGCTTGGCCGCGGGGGGCGTCACAGATACGCAGTATTTT	CASSLAAGGVTDTQYF
NA	TRBV5-1	TRBJ2-1	NA	TGCGCCAGCAGCTTGGCCCCGCGAAGGGATGAGCAGTTCTTC	CASSLAPRRDEQFF